Below, one T cell receptor beta chain is given with its context. As yet, its antigen is unknown. This was the immunoSEQ v3.0 assay at survey level. The assay was immunoSEQ multiplex PCR, and TCRdb's table has in-frame clones only and misses some. The data show 15,000 or so clones, about 77% seen once. This specimen comes from a study of long-term antiretroviral therapy in people with HIV. The V end was cut by 4 bases, the J end by 6 bases, with 17 bases between. This CDR3 has 14 residues. The germline V gene has CDR1 SGDLS and CDR2 YYNGEE. Findings of the study overall: Clonal expansions arising prior to ART prevailed in the repertoire at every time point. In samples taken after ART, diversity increased but remained below transplant donor control levels. No data on ART adherence, viral resistance or therapy changes.

Until DNA extraction, the samples held between 1-10 million cryopreserved PBMC. This receptor was obtained from a man between 40 and 49 years old with HIV. The rearrangement links TRBV9 to TRBJ2-7; tentative D call: TRBD1 (6 bases). Sequences were derived from unsorted PBMCs, sampled 3.1 years after starting antiretroviral therapy. Here the CDR3 reads CASSPQGSPLEQYF. Here the CDR3 DNA reads TGTGCCAGCAGCCCTCAGGGGAGTCCCCTCGAGCAGTACTTC.